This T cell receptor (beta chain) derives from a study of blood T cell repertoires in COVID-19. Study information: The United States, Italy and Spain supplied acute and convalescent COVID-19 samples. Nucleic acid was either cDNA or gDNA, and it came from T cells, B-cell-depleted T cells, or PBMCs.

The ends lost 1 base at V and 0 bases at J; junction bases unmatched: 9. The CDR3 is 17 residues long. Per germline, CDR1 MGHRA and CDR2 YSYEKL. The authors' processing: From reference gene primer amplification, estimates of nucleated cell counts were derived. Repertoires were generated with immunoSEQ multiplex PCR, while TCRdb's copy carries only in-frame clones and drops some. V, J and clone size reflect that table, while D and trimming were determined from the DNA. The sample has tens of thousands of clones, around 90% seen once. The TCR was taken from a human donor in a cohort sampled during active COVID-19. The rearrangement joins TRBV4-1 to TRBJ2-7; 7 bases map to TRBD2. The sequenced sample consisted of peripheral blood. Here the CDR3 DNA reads TGCGCCAGCAGCCAAGCCTTGGAACTAGCGAACTCCTACGAGCAGTACTTC. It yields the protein CASSQALELANSYEQYF.